These 21 T cell receptor beta chains share one sample of origin, sequenced in a study of blood T cell repertoires in COVID-19. Assay: immunoSEQ multiplex PCR; the TCRdb copy retains only in-frame clones and omits some. The repertoire holds around 77,000 clones, with less than 95% as singletons. The source material was peripheral blood. All receptors come from a woman between 55 and 75 years old with active COVID-19.

This clone appeared a single time. The V call is TRBV28, the J call TRBJ1-1, with a weak D call TRBD1 (5 bases). V lost 9 bases and J 1 base, leaving 15 bases between the germline ends. The germline gives CDR1 MDHEN, CDR2 SYDVKM. The CDR3 sequence is 14 residues long. The CDR3 DNA reads as TGTGCCAGTGCCCTACCCGGACAGAACACTGAAGCTTTCTTT. Residues: CASALPGQNTEAFF.

This rearrangement joins TRBV3-1 (or the pseudogene TRBV3-2) to TRBJ2-5; possibly TRBD1 for D (5 bases). Trimming removed 4 bases at V and 5 bases at J, with 17 bases between. CDR3 length: 15 amino acids. Germline assignment: CDR1 LGHDT and CDR2 YNNKEL (reference sequence). The CDR3 nucleotides read TGTGCCAGCAGCCCCCCCGGGCAGGGCTGGGAGACCCAGTACTTC. Protein product: CASSPPGQGWETQYF.

The chain employs TRBV19 and TRBJ1-1; D is perhaps TRBD1 (5 bases). Trimming removed 3 bases at V and 1 base at J, with 9 bases between. The length of the CDR3 is 14 residues. CDR1 LNHDA and CDR2 SQIVND come from the germline V gene (reference sequence). The CDR3 loop is CASSIYRRNTEAFF. CDR3 bases: TGTGCCAGTAGTATCTACAGGAGGAACACTGAAGCTTTCTTT.

This clone was observed once. The genes are TRBV29-1 and TRBJ1-1; 8 bases are shared with TRBD1. The ends lost 5 bases at V and 11 bases at J; junction bases unmatched: 13. CDR3 size: 13 residues. The germline gives CDR1 SQVTM, CDR2 ANQGSEA. The DNA for the CDR3 is TGCAGCGTTTTCCCGACAGGGGCGAGTCCGGCTTTCTTT. Translated, it gives CSVFPTGASPAFF.

The chain carries TRBV29-1 and TRBJ2-1; TRBD2 is a possible D gene (5 bases). V lost 7 bases and J 2 bases, leaving 12 bases between the germline ends. The CDR3 is 13 residues long. Per the germline V gene, CDR1 is SQVTM and CDR2 is ANQGSEA. DNA of the CDR3: TGCAGCGGGACCGGGAACCCCTACAATGAGCAGTTCTTC. It encodes CSGTGNPYNEQFF.

V is TRBV7-2 and J is TRBJ1-5; 9 bases line up with TRBD1. The CDR3 runs 14 residues. Germline CDR1 reads SGHTA; CDR2 reads FQGNSA. After removal of 4 bases from V and 5 bases from J, the junction contained 3 bases not matched to a gene. CDR3 DNA: TGTGCCAGCAGCTCGGGACAGGGCTATCAGCCCCAGCATTTT. Protein sequence: CASSSGQGYQPQHF.

The chain couples TRBV29-1 to TRBJ2-1; 7 bases match TRBD2. Germline V gene data show CDR1 as SQVTM and CDR2 as ANQGSEA. V shed 2 bases, J shed 5 bases, and the junction held 9 bases outside the gene matches. The CDR3 covers 15 residues. Written as DNA, the CDR3 is TGCAGCGTTGAAACCTCTGGAGGGAGGGACAATGAGCAGTTCTTC. Amino acid sequence: CSVETSGGRDNEQFF.

This sequence joins TRBV5-1 and TRBJ1-2; TRBD1 agrees at 7 bases. The CDR3 contains 15 residues. Looked up from germline, CDR1 is SGHRS and CDR2 is YFSETQ. Trimming took 2 bases from V and 3 from J; bases not matched to a gene: 7. CDR3 amino acids: CASSLQTGQDYGYTF. The CDR3 DNA reads TGCGCCAGCAGCTTACAGACCGGACAGGACTATGGCTACACCTTC.

The chain employs TRBV19 and TRBJ2-3, with 7 bases matching TRBD2. Losses at the gene ends were 8 bases for V and 2 bases for J; bases not matched to a gene: 7. This CDR3 has 14 residues. The germline V gene encodes CDR1 LNHDA and CDR2 SQIVND (reference sequence). The CDR3 reads CASRVGGNTDTQYF. In nucleotides, the CDR3 is TGTGCCAGTCGCGTGGGAGGGAACACAGATACGCAGTATTTT.

The rearrangement links TRBV11-1 to TRBJ2-7, with 9 bases aligning to TRBD2. Germline lookup yields CDR1 SGHAT and CDR2 FQDESV (reference sequence). After removal of 3 bases from V and 6 bases from J, the junction contained 9 bases not matched to a gene. The CDR3 has 15 residues. The CDR3 here is CASSFGLAGWSEQYF. Written as DNA, the CDR3 is TGTGCCAGCAGCTTTGGCCTAGCGGGATGGAGCGAGCAGTACTTC.

The gene calls are TRBV5-6 and TRBJ2-5; D call uncertain. Germline-derived CDR1 and CDR2 are SGHDT and YYEEEE. The CDR3 sequence is 13 residues long. V lost 0 bases and J 4 bases, leaving 7 bases between the germline ends. The CDR3 nucleotides read TGTGCCAGCAGCTTGGTCGGAGCAGAGACCCAGTACTTC. Its protein is CASSLVGAETQYF.

The rearrangement links TRBV27 to TRBJ2-3; TRBD1 agrees at 9 bases. J was trimmed by 5 bases and V by 2 bases; bases with no gene match: 5. CDR1 and CDR2 from the germline V gene are MNHEY and SMNVEV (reference sequence). CDR3 length: 15 residues. The DNA for the CDR3 is TGTGCCAGCAGTTTACCCGACAGGGGGTTAGATACGCAGTATTTT. This gives the protein CASSLPDRGLDTQYF.

The chain links TRBV4-2 to TRBJ1-3; the D gene is possibly TRBD1 (6 bases). The CDR3 totals 15 residues. Trimming took off 3 bases at V and 0 bases at J, with 9 bases between the two ends. CDR1 is LGHNA and CDR2 is YNFKEQ in the germline V gene. Here the CDR3 reads CASSQGDNSGNTIYF. The CDR3, as DNA: TGTGCCAGCAGCCAGGGGGACAACTCTGGAAACACCATATATTTT.

CDR3 protein: CASCGRLVDKETQYF. The DNA for the CDR3 is TGTGCCAGTTGTGGGAGGCTAGTAGATAAGGAGACCCAGTACTTC. The rearrangement uses TRBV28 and TRBJ2-5; possible D gene TRBD2, 6 bases. The CDR3 consists of 15 residues. Germline CDR1 MDHEN, CDR2 SYDVKM. The V and J ends lost 9 bases and 5 bases respectively, with 22 bases between them.

The chain links TRBV6-5 to TRBJ2-3; D is undetermined. CDR3 length: 13 amino acids. Germline V gene data show CDR1 as MNHEY and CDR2 as SVGAGI. Trimming took 2 bases from V and 6 from J, leaving 9 bases between them. The CDR3 nucleotides are TGTGCCAGCAGTTACCGAGGTGTCGATACGCAGTATTTT. This sequence encodes CASSYRGVDTQYF.

This sequence joins TRBV7-2 and TRBJ2-1; 9 bases agree with TRBD1. The germline V gene has CDR1 SGHTA and CDR2 FQGNSA. V trimming: 3 bases; J trimming: 16 bases; junction bases outside the gene matches: 7. The CDR3 has 12 amino acids. The CDR3: CASSFTGGAGFF. The CDR3 DNA is TGTGCCAGCAGCTTTACAGGGGGCGCGGGTTTCTTC.

This chain links TRBV24-1 with TRBJ1-2, with D possibly matching TRBD1 (6 bases). This CDR3 is 13 amino acids long. Trimming took off 2 bases at V and 4 bases at J, with 7 bases between the two ends. Germline CDR1 and CDR2: KGHDR and SFDVKD. Written as DNA, the CDR3 is TGTGCCACCAGTGATTCGGACAGCTATGGCTACACCTTC. Translation: CATSDSDSYGYTF.

The CDR3 DNA is TGCGCCAGCAGCCGGGGGAGGGAGAGCGATCAGCCCCAGCATTTT. This translates into CASSRGRESDQPQHF. This chain uses TRBV4-1 with TRBJ1-5, with D possibly being TRBD1 (5 bases). The CDR3 contains 15 residues. Germline V gives CDR1 MGHRA, CDR2 YSYEKL. The V and J ends lost 4 bases and 5 bases respectively, with 15 bases between them.

This clone showed up just once. This chain joins TRBV28 and TRBJ1-5, with 12 bases identical to TRBD1. J gave up 2 bases and V 5 bases, and 4 bases lay outside the gene matches. The CDR3 is made up of 16 amino acids. CDR1 and CDR2 (germline): MDHEN, SYDVKM. CDR3 nucleotides: TGTGCCAGCAGTGGGGACAGGGGGCTCGGCAATCAGCCCCAGCATTTT. Protein sequence: CASSGDRGLGNQPQHF.

The V gene is TRBV2, the J gene TRBJ2-3; TRBD2 agrees at 8 bases. The CDR3 contains 18 residues. Germline values: CDR1 SNHLY, CDR2 FYNNEI. Unmatched junction bases numbered 17, after V lost 6 bases and J lost 3 bases. CDR3 loop: CASRLPVRIAGSTDTQYF. In DNA form, the CDR3 reads TGTGCCAGCAGGTTGCCGGTACGTATAGCGGGGTCTACAGATACGCAGTATTTT.

This chain links TRBV5-1 with TRBJ1-1; D call uncertain. Trimming took 4 bases from V and 2 from J, leaving 15 bases between them. From germline, CDR1 is SGHRS and CDR2 YFSETQ. CDR3 length equals 15 residues. The CDR3 region has the DNA TGCGCCAGCAGCCTGTCCGGGGATTTAAACACTGAAGCTTTCTTT. It encodes CASSLSGDLNTEAFF.